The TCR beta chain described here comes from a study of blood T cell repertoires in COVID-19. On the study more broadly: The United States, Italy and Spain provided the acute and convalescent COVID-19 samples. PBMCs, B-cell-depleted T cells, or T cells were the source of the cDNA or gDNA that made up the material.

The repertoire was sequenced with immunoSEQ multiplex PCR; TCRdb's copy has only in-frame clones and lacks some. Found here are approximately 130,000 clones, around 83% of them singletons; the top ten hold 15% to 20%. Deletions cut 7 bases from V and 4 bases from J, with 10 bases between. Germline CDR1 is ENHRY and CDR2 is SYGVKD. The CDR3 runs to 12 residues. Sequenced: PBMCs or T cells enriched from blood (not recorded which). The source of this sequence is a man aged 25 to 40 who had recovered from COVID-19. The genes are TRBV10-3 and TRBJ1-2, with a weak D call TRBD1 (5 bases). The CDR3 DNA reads TGTGCCATCACGGGGGAATCCTATGGCTACACCTTC. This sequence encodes CAITGESYGYTF.